These T cell receptor beta chains were read from a single sample in a study of radiation and T cells in renal cell carcinoma. Sequenced by immunoSEQ multiplex PCR; TCRdb stores in-frame clones only, minus some. The data hold roughly 150,000 clones, with about 91% observed a single time. This material consisted of blood, taken from a patient whose treatment included radiotherapy and nephrectomy. These receptor sequences come from a woman in her forties or fifties with renal cell carcinoma. Each CDR3 is given with its conserved first and last residue. D genes are given only for firm matches. Where a row states a size, it is once, few, many or the class of an expanded clone; other rows omit it.

j_call,v_call,d_call,clone_size,cdr3_nt,cdr3_aa
TRBJ1-1,TRBV6-1,.,once,TGTGCCAGCAGTCACGGGGGTAACACTGAAGCTTTCTTT,CASSHGGNTEAFF
TRBJ2-3,TRBV6-6,.,once,TGTGCCAGCAGTTACCCGGACGGCACTAGCACAGATACGCAGTATTTT,CASSYPDGTSTDTQYF
TRBJ2-7,TRBV7-9,.,.,TGTGCCAGCAGCTTTAGACAAGATTCCTACGAGCAGTACTTC,CASSFRQDSYEQYF
TRBJ1-4,TRBV18,.,.,TGTGCCAGCTCACCGGCAGGGGCGGCTGAAAAACTGTTTTTT,CASSPAGAAEKLFF
TRBJ1-6,TRBV7-6,.,.,TGTGCCAGCAGCCCGGGAGTACCAGGGCTGAATTCACCCCTCCACTTT,CASSPGVPGLNSPLHF
TRBJ1-2,TRBV11-2,.,.,TGTGCCAGCAGTAGAAGGGGCGCAGAAGACTATGGCTACACCTTC,CASSRRGAEDYGYTF
TRBJ1-3,TRBV29-1,.,.,TGCAGCGTTGGGGGTTCGTCGGGAAACACCATATATTTT,CSVGGSSGNTIYF
TRBJ1-2,TRBV27,.,few,TGTGCCAGCAGTTTATCCCGGGAGGCTAACTATGGCTACACCTTC,CASSLSREANYGYTF
TRBJ2-5,TRBV7-2,.,once,TGTGCCAGCAGCTTCTCGGGGACTCCGCTTGGGGAGACCCAGTACTTC,CASSFSGTPLGETQYF
TRBJ1-1,TRBV14,.,.,TGTGCCAGCAGCCCTTTAGGTACGAACACTGAAGCTTTCTTT,CASSPLGTNTEAFF
TRBJ2-6,TRBV19,TRBD1,.,TGTGCCAGTTTAGGGACAGGGGGAGCTGGGGCCAACGTCCTGACTTTC,CASLGTGGAGANVLTF
TRBJ1-1,TRBV4-1,TRBD1,few,TGCGCCAGCAGCCAAGATCTACCAGGGGGCAACACTGAAGCTTTCTTT,CASSQDLPGGNTEAFF
TRBJ2-3,TRBV19,TRBD1,.,TGTGCCAGTAGTTGGGACAGGGACGCAGATACGCAGTATTTT,CASSWDRDADTQYF
TRBJ2-5,TRBV5-6,TRBD2,.,TGTGCCAGCAGCATGAGGTGGGGGGGAGAAGAGACCCAGTACTTC,CASSMRWGGEETQYF
TRBJ2-6,TRBV2,.,.,TGTGCCAGCAAACAAAGGGATCTGTCTGGGGCCAACGTCCTGACTTTC,CASKQRDLSGANVLTF
TRBJ2-5,TRBV19,TRBD2,.,TGTGCCAGTAAGAGGACTAGCGGGGGGGAGGAGACCCAGTACTTC,CASKRTSGGEETQYF
TRBJ2-2,TRBV19,.,few,TGTGCCAGTAGTATCCCCGGGGTCTACACCGGGGAGCTGTTTTTT,CASSIPGVYTGELFF
TRBJ1-3,TRBV5-1,.,.,TGCGCCAGCAGACAGGAGCCCTCTGGAAACACCATATATTTT,CASRQEPSGNTIYF
TRBJ2-5,TRBV9,.,.,TGTGCCAGCAGCGTAGATATGGTGGTCGGAAAGACCCAGTACTTC,CASSVDMVVGKTQYF
TRBJ1-5,TRBV7-9,.,.,TGTGCCAGCAGCTTAGCGGGACAGCCCCAGCATTTT,CASSLAGQPQHF
TRBJ2-1,TRBV4-3,TRBD1,.,TGCGCCAGCAGCCACGGAACAGGGGCGCTAACCTACAATGAGCAGTTCTTC,CASSHGTGALTYNEQFF
TRBJ1-6,TRBV19,TRBD1,.,TGTGCCAGTAGGCAGACAGGGGGGAATTCACCCCTCCACTTT,CASRQTGGNSPLHF
TRBJ1-5,TRBV27,.,.,TGTGCCAGCAGAGGGATCAGGGGTCAGCCCCAGCATTTT,CASRGIRGQPQHF
TRBJ2-5,TRBV5-1,TRBD1,.,TGCGCCAGCAGCTGGGGGACAGACCAAGAGACCCAGTACTTC,CASSWGTDQETQYF
TRBJ2-5,TRBV2,.,.,TGTGCCAGCTACGGTAGGCCAGAGACCCAGTACTTC,CASYGRPETQYF
TRBJ2-3,TRBV5-1,.,.,TGCGCCAGCAGCTTGATTTCCAGGATTAGCACAGATACGCAGTATTTT,CASSLISRISTDTQYF
TRBJ2-1,TRBV10-2,.,.,TGCGCCAGCGGGTCCCTCTACAATGAGCAGTTCTTC,CASGSLYNEQFF
TRBJ2-7,TRBV21-1,.,once,TGTGCCAGCAGCCACTACGAGCAGTACTTC,CASSHYEQYF
TRBJ2-2,TRBV5-8,.,once,TGTGCCAGCAGGGAAGTCACCGGGGAGCTGTTTTTT,CASREVTGELFF
TRBJ2-1,TRBV7-2,.,.,TGTGCCAGCAGCTTCCCCGGAGCGAGCTGGTTCTTC,CASSFPGASWFF
TRBJ1-5,TRBV9,.,.,TGTGCCAGCAGCGTAGGGTACAATCAGCCCCAGCATTTT,CASSVGYNQPQHF
TRBJ1-1,TRBV19,.,.,TGTGCCAGTAGTATAACAGGGAACACTGAAGCTTTCTTT,CASSITGNTEAFF
TRBJ1-2,TRBV5-5,TRBD1,.,TGTGCCAGCAGCTTCGCAGGGGGCTTAAACTATGGCTACACCTTC,CASSFAGGLNYGYTF
TRBJ1-2,TRBV5-6,TRBD1,.,TGTGCCAGCAGCTTGAGACAGGGGGCCCATGGCTACACCTTC,CASSLRQGAHGYTF
TRBJ1-1,TRBV7-9,TRBD1,.,TGTGCCAGCAGTTCACGACAGGGGGCGAGCACTGAAGCTTTCTTT,CASSSRQGASTEAFF
TRBJ1-5,TRBV4-2,.,.,TGTGCCAGCAGCCAAGAATGGGGAGGGAATCAGCCCCAGCATTTT,CASSQEWGGNQPQHF
TRBJ1-1,TRBV5-1,.,.,TGCGCCAGCAGCGATCCGGGACGGGTGAACACTGAAGCTTTCTTT,CASSDPGRVNTEAFF
TRBJ1-6,TRBV7-9,.,.,TGTGCCAGCAGCTTATACGGGGGTGGGAATTCACCCCTCCACTTT,CASSLYGGGNSPLHF
TRBJ2-5,TRBV7-9,.,.,TGTGCCAGCAGCCCATCGGAGACCCAGTACTTC,CASSPSETQYF
TRBJ2-2,TRBV18,TRBD2,.,TGTGCCAGCTCACCGAGCAGTGGCGGGGGGCACACCGGGGAGCTGTTTTTT,CASSPSSGGGHTGELFF
TRBJ2-1,TRBV6-5,.,.,TGTGCCAGCCCCTGGGGACACGTCCCGAATGAGCAGTTCTTC,CASPWGHVPNEQFF
TRBJ1-3,TRBV7-2,.,.,TGTGCCAGCAGCTTAGAGGTCGGCCACTCTGGAAACACCATATATTTT,CASSLEVGHSGNTIYF
TRBJ1-2,TRBV7-9,TRBD1,.,TGTGCCAGCAGCTCCAGTGGGACAGGGTTTGGCTACACCTTC,CASSSSGTGFGYTF
TRBJ2-6,TRBV2,.,once,TGTGCCAGCAGGACCCGCTCTGGGGCCAACGTCCTGACTTTC,CASRTRSGANVLTF